The T cell receptor beta chain described here comes from a study of blood T cell repertoires in COVID-19. Background on the study: Sites across the United States, Italy and Spain contributed samples from acute and convalescent COVID-19. Sources were T cells, B-cell-depleted T cells, or PBMCs; the material itself was cDNA or gDNA.

In the original analysis: Amplified reference gene primers provided the basis for estimating nucleated cell counts. The protocol was immunoSEQ multiplex PCR, while the TCRdb copy is restricted to in-frame clones and leaves out a portion. D and trimming were read from the DNA, whereas the V and J calls and clone size are those reported in that table. Of about 260,000 clones in the sample, roughly 90% were seen once. This clone was counted once. Sequenced: peripheral blood. The TCR sequence derives from a woman aged 45-60 years who had recovered from COVID-19.

CDR3 sequence reads: CASSARASGNTIYF. DNA of the CDR3: TGTGCCAGCAGCGCCAGGGCCTCTGGAAACACCATATATTTT. The chain employs TRBV5-4 and TRBJ1-3; possible D gene TRBD1, 5 bases. CDR3 length: 14 amino acids. The ends were cut back, 4 bases at V and 0 bases at J, with 8 bases in the middle. CDR1 is SGHNT, CDR2 YYREEE, per germline (reference sequence).